The next 21 T cell receptor beta chains were all read from a single sample in a study of post-analysis software for immune sequencing data. General study findings and limits: In patients, five TRBV segments were more frequent than in controls, with TRBV5-6, TRBV5-1 and TRBV20-1 among them.

For these receptors, no antigen is known. cDNA libraries for TCR beta contained unique molecular identifiers. In TCRdb, the PCR reads were re-called with MiXCR into one record per CDR3 protein. The sample holds roughly 430,000 distinct CDR3 sequences; approximately 42% are singletons and the top ten take around 8%. The sample comprised blood. The receptors shown here come from a girl aged 2-9 years with multiple sclerosis.

This clonotype was picked up a small number of times. This chain links TRBV9 with TRBJ2-5; D perhaps matches TRBD1 (5 bases). Deletions cut 0 bases from V and 2 bases from J, with 11 bases between. The CDR3 sequence is 15 residues long. From germline, CDR1 is SGDLS and CDR2 YYNGEE. CDR3 protein: CASSVAGAVQETQYF. CDR3 DNA sequence: TGTGCCAGCAGCGTAGCTGGGGCAGTACAAGAGACCCAGTACTTC. The full variable domain, with the rest looked up from reference TRBV9 and TRBJ2-5, is DSGVTQTPKHLITATGQRVTLRCSPRSGDLSVYWYQQSLDQGLQFLIQYYNGEERAKGNILERFSAQQFPDLHSELNLSSLELGDSALYFCASSVAGAVQETQYFGPGTRLLVL.

The gene calls are TRBV11-2 and TRBJ2-2; TRBD2 is a possible D gene (5 bases). The germline V gene encodes CDR1 SGHAT and CDR2 FQNNGV. Between the trimmed V and J ends, which lost 4 bases and 4 bases, there was a span of 10 bases. This CDR3 has 14 residues. The CDR3 sequence is CASSSSGITGELFF. In nucleotides, the CDR3 is TGTGCCAGCAGCTCTTCGGGGATCACCGGGGAGCTGTTTTTT.

This sequence joins TRBV4-2 and TRBJ2-5; TRBD2 is a possible D gene (5 bases). Germline CDR1 is LGHNA and CDR2 is YNFKEQ. V was shortened by 5 bases and J by 1 base, with 14 bases between the two germline ends. This CDR3 is 15 amino acids long. The CDR3 sequence: CASSGGNAVQETQYF. The CDR3 DNA reads TGTGCCAGCAGCGGAGGAAACGCTGTCCAAGAGACCCAGTACTTC.

J is TRBJ2-7 and V is TRBV12-3 or TRBV12-4, with D perhaps TRBD2 (5 bases). Trimming took 6 bases from V and 3 from J, leaving 21 bases between them. The CDR3 totals 16 residues. The CDR3, as DNA: TGTGCCAGCAGCCGGGAAAGGATTCGTCACAGCTACGAGCAGTACTTC. Amino acids: CASSRERIRHSYEQYF.

The rearrangement joins TRBV28 to TRBJ1-3; D is uncertain. CDR1 MDHEN and CDR2 SYDVKM come from the germline V gene. The ends were cut back, 3 bases at V and 0 bases at J, with 9 bases in the middle. The CDR3 is 15 residues long. CDR3: CASSFLPFSGNTIYF. DNA for the CDR3: TGTGCCAGCAGTTTCTTGCCCTTCTCTGGAAACACCATATATTTT. The full variable domain, its missing parts supplied by reference TRBV28 and TRBJ1-3, is DVKVTQSSRYLVKRTGEKVFLECVQDMDHENMFWYRQDPGLGLRLIYFSYDVKMKEKGDIPEGYSVSREKKERFSLILESASTNQTSMYLCASSFLPFSGNTIYFGEGSWLTVV.

The CDR3 DNA sequence: TGTGCCAGCAACCAGGGAAGCTACTATCGCTACTATGGCTACACCTTC. It translates to CASNQGSYYRYYGYTF. The V call is TRBV2, the J call TRBJ1-2, with D perhaps matching TRBD1 (5 bases). The germline gives CDR1 SNHLY, CDR2 FYNNEI. Trimming cost V 7 bases and J 3 bases, with 21 bases left between them. The CDR3 totals 16 residues.

The J gene is TRBJ2-5, the V gene TRBV20-1; D call uncertain. The germline gives CDR1 DFQATT, CDR2 SNEGSKA (reference sequence). V lost 3 bases and J lost 4, with 3 bases in between. The CDR3 covers 10 residues. CDR3 sequence (DNA): TGCAGTGCTAGTCTAGAGACCCAGTACTTC. It specifies CSASLETQYF.

This chain links TRBV6-2 or TRBV6-3 with TRBJ2-1; D ambiguous. Trimming cost V 5 bases and J 10 bases, with 9 bases left between them. CDR3 length equals 11 residues. CDR1 MNHEY and CDR2 SVGEGT come from the germline V gene. CDR3 coding DNA: TGTGCCAGCAGTCAGGTAATAGAGCAGTTCTTC. It yields the protein CASSQVIEQFF.

This clonotype was detected a few times. The chain links TRBV6-2 or TRBV6-3 to TRBJ2-7; D may correspond to TRBD1 or TRBD2 (6 bases each). Trimming stripped 6 bases from V and 4 bases from J, with 16 bases between. The CDR3 length is 14 residues. In germline, CDR1 is MNHEY, CDR2 SVGEGT. CDR3 sequence reads: CASRSRGLGYEQYF. In nucleotides, the CDR3 is TGTGCCAGCAGGTCCAGGGGACTGGGTTACGAGCAGTACTTC.

This clonotype was found many times. The chain links TRBV29-1 to TRBJ2-4; D ambiguous. The V gene lost 6 bases and the J gene lost 6 bases, with 15 bases spanning the gap. CDR1 and CDR2 from the germline V gene are SQVTM and ANQGSEA. The CDR3 length is 13 residues. The CDR3 here is CSVQPPDGNIQYF. DNA for the CDR3: TGCAGCGTACAACCGCCCGACGGAAACATTCAGTACTTC.

This clonotype has a handful of counts. J is TRBJ2-3 and V is TRBV20-1; the match to TRBD2 covers 8 bases. The junction had 11 bases not matched to a gene; V was cut back by 3 bases and J by 0 bases. CDR1 is DFQATT and CDR2 is SNEGSKA in the germline V gene (reference sequence). This CDR3 region has 17 residues. The CDR3 is CSARDPGLAGSTDTQYF. The CDR3 DNA reads as TGCAGTGCTAGGGACCCCGGGCTAGCGGGTAGCACAGATACGCAGTATTTT.

This chain joins TRBV15 and TRBJ2-1; D gene unclear. Germline V gene sequence: CDR1 LNHNV, CDR2 YYDKDF (reference sequence). CDR3 length: 18 amino acids. V was shortened by 3 bases and J by 0 bases, with 18 bases between the two germline ends. The CDR3 nucleotides are TGTGCCACCAGCAGTGAGTGGCCGCTGAATAGCTCCTACAATGAGCAGTTCTTC. This encodes CATSSEWPLNSSYNEQFF.

The CDR3 loop reads CASSPPPRDVYNEQFF. The CDR3 coding sequence is TGTGCCAGCAGCCCTCCCCCCAGGGATGTATACAATGAGCAGTTCTTC. The chain has TRBV7-9 and TRBJ2-1; the D gene is possibly TRBD1 (5 bases). V was pared by 5 bases and J by 4 bases, with 18 bases between. Germline CDR1 SEHNR, CDR2 FQNEAQ (reference sequence). The CDR3 spans 16 residues.

This chain links TRBV6-5 with TRBJ2-7; 9 bases agree with TRBD2. J lost 1 base, V lost 0 bases, and 1 base had no gene match. The length of the CDR3 is 15 residues. Germline V CDR1 and CDR2: MNHEY, SVGAGI. The CDR3: CASSYSLAGSYEQYF. CDR3 DNA: TGTGCCAGCAGTTACTCTCTAGCGGGATCCTACGAGCAGTACTTC.

The rearrangement uses TRBV28 and TRBJ1-2; 7 bases are a match to TRBD1. CDR3 length: 13 residues. Trimming at V came to 4 bases and at J to 5 bases, leaving 4 bases not matched to a gene. In germline, CDR1 is MDHEN, CDR2 SYDVKM. The CDR3 is CASSYRGPYGYTF. In DNA, the CDR3 is TGTGCCAGCAGTTACAGGGGACCTTATGGCTACACCTTC.

The chain uses TRBV29-1 and TRBJ2-5, with TRBD1 identical over 8 bases. With the DNA end fitting TRBJ2-7 better, the J assignment may be wrong. Germline CDR1 SQVTM, CDR2 ANQGSEA. CDR3 length: 12 amino acids. The CDR3 reads CSVEQGTGEQYF. In DNA, the CDR3 is TGCAGCGTTGAACAGGGGACAGGCGAGCAGTACTTC.

The V and J genes are TRBV7-3 and TRBJ1-2; 7 bases agree with TRBD1. CDR1 is SGHTA and CDR2 is FQGTGA in the germline V gene. V shed 5 bases, J shed 4 bases, and the junction held 7 bases outside the gene matches. CDR3 length equals 14 residues. The CDR3 coding sequence is TGTGCCAGCAGCCCCCGACAGGGTTCCTATGGCTACACCTTC. As protein: CASSPRQGSYGYTF.

The genes are TRBV7-9 and TRBJ2-7; the match to TRBD1 covers 8 bases. The germline gives CDR1 SEHNR, CDR2 FQNEAQ (reference sequence). CDR3 length: 14 residues. V was pared by 5 bases and J by 6 bases, with 9 bases of the junction left unmatched. The chain's CDR3 is CASSEGQDWCEQYF. The CDR3 DNA reads TGTGCCAGCAGCGAGGGACAGGATTGGTGCGAGCAGTACTTC.

The genes are TRBV19 and TRBJ2-2, with TRBD2 matching 7 bases. Looked up from germline, CDR1 is LNHDA and CDR2 is SQIVND (reference sequence). CDR3 length: 15 amino acids. Losses at the gene ends were 3 bases for V and 3 bases for J; bases not matched to a gene: 4. The CDR3 region is CASSISGQYTGELFF. As DNA, the CDR3 is TGTGCCAGTAGTATTAGCGGGCAGTACACCGGGGAGCTGTTTTTT.

The V gene is TRBV20-1, the J gene TRBJ2-1, with a possible D match to TRBD1 (6 bases). The CDR3 length is 10 residues. Trimming cost V 4 bases and J 12 bases, with 10 bases left between them. The germline V gene has CDR1 DFQATT and CDR2 SNEGSKA (reference sequence). This chain's CDR3 is CSATTGPQFF. CDR3 in DNA: TGCAGTGCTACCACAGGGCCGCAGTTCTTC.

This clonotype appeared a few times. The CDR3: CASSREGSSYNSPLHF. CDR3 coding DNA: TGTGCCAGCAGCCGAGAAGGGAGCTCCTATAATTCACCCCTCCACTTT. The gene calls are TRBV13 and TRBJ1-6; the D is unclear. This CDR3 comprises 16 residues. Per the germline V gene, CDR1 is PRHDT and CDR2 is FYEKMQ (reference sequence). Trimming took off 5 bases at V and 0 bases at J, with 11 bases between the two ends.